One sample yielded the 14 T cell receptor beta chains listed below, sequenced in a study of T cell repertoires in cytomegalovirus infection. These receptors lack a known antigen. TCRdb ran MiXCR on the reads and lists one entry per CDR3 protein. Among 800,000 to 950,000 distinct CDR3 sequences, approximately 29% were seen once, and the ten largest hold about an eighth. Sample: cultured CD8+ T cells from PBMCs, taken from culture after CMV antigen stimulation. These receptor sequences come from a human donor in good health (CMV status not recorded). Some clones in this sample may be carry-over from other donors' samples.

The rearrangement uses TRBV4-1 and TRBJ2-1; D possibly corresponds to TRBD2 (7 bases). In germline, CDR1 is MGHRA, CDR2 YSYEKL. Between the trimmed V and J ends, which lost 2 bases and 3 bases, there was a span of 14 bases. The CDR3 has 16 amino acids. Here the CDR3 reads CASSQKGGGNYNEQFF. CDR3 in DNA: TGCGCCAGCAGCCAAAAGGGGGGGGGTAACTACAATGAGCAGTTCTTC.

This clonotype has a count of ten or more. The chain uses TRBV7-8 and TRBJ2-5; 12 positions match TRBD2. The germline CDR1 and CDR2 sequences are SGHVS and FQNEAQ. CDR3 length: 17 residues. V lost 2 bases to trimming and J lost 7 bases; unmatched junction nucleotides: 11. The CDR3 here is CASSLPLAGGTRATQYF. The CDR3 nucleotides are TGTGCCAGCAGCTTACCCCTAGCGGGGGGGACTCGGGCGACCCAGTACTTC.

This clonotype was seen a handful of times. This chain uses TRBV28 with TRBJ2-5, with D unresolved. The CDR3 loop spans 13 amino acids. Trimming pared 3 bases from V and 5 bases from J, leaving 10 bases between. The germline CDR1 and CDR2 sequences are MDHEN and SYDVKM. CDR3 protein: CASSFWSRETQYF. In DNA form, the CDR3 reads TGTGCCAGCAGTTTTTGGAGCCGTGAGACCCAGTACTTC.

The chain has TRBV11-2 and TRBJ2-5; maybe TRBD2 (6 bases). The V end was cut by 5 bases, the J end by 2 bases, with 15 bases between. The CDR3 is 15 amino acids. CDR1 and CDR2 from the germline V gene are SGHAT and FQNNGV. This CDR3 reads CASSKTLGGQETQYF. CDR3 in DNA: TGTGCCAGCAGCAAAACGCTAGGAGGGCAAGAGACCCAGTACTTC. Filled out from reference TRBV11-2 and TRBJ2-5, the complete variable domain reads EAGVAQSPRYKIIEKRQSVAFWCNPISGHATLYWYQQILGQGPKLLIQFQNNGVVDDSQLPKDRFSAERLKGVDSTLKIQPAKLEDSAVYLCASSKTLGGQETQYFGPGTRLLVL.

In its sample, this clonotype was seen many times. This chain connects TRBV18 to TRBJ2-7; the match to TRBD1 covers 10 bases. Germline values: CDR1 KGHSH, CDR2 LQKENI. The CDR3 covers 16 residues. Trimming removed 1 base from V and 6 bases from J; junction bases left unmatched: 9. CDR3 region: CASSPLLLDRGTEQYF. CDR3 nucleotide sequence: TGTGCCAGCTCACCACTGCTCTTGGACAGGGGGACCGAGCAGTACTTC. The variable domain in full, completed from reference TRBV18 and TRBJ2-7, reads NAGVMQNPRHLVRRRGQEARLRCSPMKGHSHVYWYRQLPEEGLKFMVYLQKENIIDESGMPKERFSAEFPKEGPSILRIQQVVRGDSAAYFCASSPLLLDRGTEQYFGPGTRLTVT.

This clonotype appeared many times. The chain couples TRBV4-2 to TRBJ2-7; D is unresolved. The CDR3 covers 13 residues. The germline gives CDR1 LGHNA, CDR2 YNFKEQ. V was shortened by 0 bases and J by 5 bases, with 8 bases between the two germline ends. The CDR3 sequence is CASSQDVGNEQYV. In DNA form, the CDR3 reads TGTGCCAGCAGCCAAGATGTGGGAAACGAGCAGTACGTC.

The chain recombines TRBV6-8 with TRBJ1-1; 8 bases fit TRBD1. The V gene's germline CDR1 is MNHGY and CDR2 SAAAGT. V lost 4 bases and J lost 0; bases outside the gene matches: 4. The CDR3 loop spans 15 amino acids. CDR3 bases: TGTGCCAGCAGTTTGACAGGGGTGTTGAACACTGAAGCTTTCTTT. Its translation: CASSLTGVLNTEAFF.

V usage is TRBV7-8 and J usage is TRBJ1-5, with D unclear. This CDR3 has 16 residues. The germline V gene encodes CDR1 SGHVS and CDR2 FQNEAQ. V was pared by 7 bases and J by 1 base, with 17 bases between. CDR3 sequence reads: CASTELGRESNQPQHF. CDR3 DNA: TGTGCCAGCACCGAGCTTGGCCGGGAAAGCAATCAGCCCCAGCATTTT.

The CDR3 sequence is CAISESKRGTGELFF. The CDR3 DNA follows: TGTGCCATCAGTGAGTCGAAGAGGGGCACCGGGGAGCTGTTTTTT. The V gene is TRBV10-3, the J gene TRBJ2-2; D tentatively fits TRBD1 or TRBD2 (5 bases each). CDR1 and CDR2 from the germline V gene are ENHRY and SYGVKD. Trimming removed 0 bases from V and 4 bases from J, with 9 bases in between. The CDR3 extends over 15 amino acids.

This sequence joins TRBV27 and TRBJ2-1; weak D call: TRBD1 (5 bases). This CDR3 is built from 14 residues. The ends were cut back, 2 bases at V and 7 bases at J, with 12 bases in the middle. From germline, CDR1 is MNHEY and CDR2 SMNVEV (reference sequence). This CDR3 reads CASSLGAIVNEQFF. DNA for the CDR3: TGTGCCAGCAGTTTAGGGGCAATCGTGAATGAGCAGTTCTTC.

This clonotype was seen a few times. The chain combines TRBV28 with TRBJ1-2, with 7 bases that match TRBD1. The CDR3 is made up of 15 amino acids. V dropped 6 bases and J dropped 4; count of bases not matched to a gene: 11. Germline V gene lookup returns CDR1 MDHEN and CDR2 SYDVKM. The CDR3 reads CASSPGTVGTYGYTF. The CDR3 nucleotides are TGTGCCAGCAGCCCCGGGACAGTGGGGACCTATGGCTACACCTTC.

The chain combines TRBV11-2 with TRBJ2-2; D tentatively reads TRBD1 or TRBD2 (6 bases each). V shed 1 base and J shed 4 bases, with 10 bases lying between them. The germline V gene encodes CDR1 SGHAT and CDR2 FQNNGV. This CDR3 comprises 15 residues. The CDR3 is CASSLGRGGTGELFF. The CDR3 coding sequence is TGTGCCAGCAGCTTAGGCAGGGGAGGCACCGGGGAGCTGTTTTTT.

This clonotype was detected only once. For the CDR3, the DNA is TGTGCCAGCAGCGATGGGTCATCGAACACTGAAGCTTTCTTT. It encodes CASSDGSSNTEAFF. This chain uses TRBV27 with TRBJ1-1; unclear D gene. Germline V gives CDR1 MNHEY, CDR2 SMNVEV (reference sequence). The ends were cut back, 6 bases at V and 1 base at J, with 12 bases in the middle. The CDR3 covers 14 residues.

There are many counts of this clonotype. CDR3 coding DNA: TGTGCCAGCAGCCCGGGACTAGCGGGGGGGCCCCTAGCGACAGATACGCAGTATTTT. It encodes CASSPGLAGGPLATDTQYF. The chain carries TRBV7-2 and TRBJ2-3, with 16 bases fitting TRBD2. J gave up 3 bases and V 5 bases, and 11 bases lay outside the gene matches. The CDR3 spans 19 residues. Germline V gene data show CDR1 as SGHTA and CDR2 as FQGNSA.